The 28 T cell receptor beta chains presented below share a single source sample, sequenced in a study of blood T cell repertoires in COVID-19. Repertoires were generated with immunoSEQ multiplex PCR, while TCRdb's copy carries only in-frame clones and drops some. This sample yields 150,000 to 200,000 clones, of which around four fifths are seen a single time; roughly 15% belongs to the top ten. Sequenced input: peripheral blood. The source is a woman in her seventies with COVID-19, enrolled during active disease.

The chain uses TRBV19 and TRBJ2-5; D is perhaps TRBD2 (6 bases). V was shortened by 5 bases and J by 5 bases, with 15 bases between the two germline ends. CDR3 size: 14 residues. Germline CDR1 LNHDA, CDR2 SQIVND (reference sequence). The CDR3 DNA reads TGTGCCAGTAGTTCAGGCGGGGATACGGAGACCCAGTACTTC. Translating it yields CASSSGGDTETQYF.

The V and J genes are TRBV12-3 or TRBV12-4 and TRBJ2-2; D unresolved. V lost 5 bases and J lost 4, with 5 bases in between. This CDR3 is built from 12 residues. The CDR3 is CASSVGTGELFF. As DNA, the CDR3 is TGTGCCAGCAGTGTCGGCACCGGGGAGCTGTTTTTT.

This rearrangement joins TRBV5-1 to TRBJ1-1, with 7 positions matching TRBD1. The CDR3 loop spans 15 amino acids. V lost 4 bases, J lost 1 base, and 7 bases stayed unmatched. Germline-derived CDR1 and CDR2 are SGHRS and YFSETQ. CDR3 amino acids: CASSVETGRNTEAFF. In DNA, the CDR3 is TGCGCCAGCAGCGTAGAGACAGGGAGGAACACTGAAGCTTTCTTT.

V is TRBV5-1 and J is TRBJ2-3, with D tentatively TRBD1 (6 bases). V lost 2 bases and J lost 2, with 9 bases in between. The CDR3 has 14 residues. Germline V gene sequence: CDR1 SGHRS, CDR2 YFSETQ. The CDR3 region is CASSFGQNTDTQYF. The DNA for the CDR3 is TGCGCCAGCAGCTTCGGACAGAACACAGATACGCAGTATTTT.

This chain joins TRBV12-3 or TRBV12-4 and TRBJ2-1; maybe TRBD2 (5 bases). The CDR3 extends over 11 amino acids. Trimming pared 5 bases from V and 7 bases from J, leaving 6 bases between. The CDR3 loop reads CASSRGNEQFF. DNA of the CDR3: TGTGCCAGCAGTAGAGGGAATGAGCAGTTCTTC.

This chain links TRBV2 with TRBJ2-2; D perhaps matches TRBD1 (6 bases). This CDR3 is built from 16 residues. The germline gives CDR1 SNHLY, CDR2 FYNNEI. Trimming stripped 1 base from V and 6 bases from J, with 15 bases between. The CDR3 DNA is TGTGCCAGCAGTGAAGTCGGCAGGGGCGCGGCCGGGGAGCTGTTTTTT. This encodes CASSEVGRGAAGELFF.

A single count supports this clone. The V and J genes are TRBV6-5 and TRBJ1-1; weak D call: TRBD1 (5 bases). From germline, CDR1 is MNHEY and CDR2 SVGAGI. The germline V and J ends were trimmed by 4 bases and 0 bases, with 9 bases remaining between them. The CDR3 spans 14 residues. The CDR3: CASSSGLMNTEAFF. For the CDR3, the DNA is TGTGCCAGCAGTTCGGGACTTATGAACACTGAAGCTTTCTTT.

This clone has only one observation. This chain joins TRBV19 and TRBJ2-5, with unresolved D. Germline CDR1 and CDR2: LNHDA and SQIVND (reference sequence). The length of the CDR3 is 12 residues. V was clipped by 0 bases and J by 7 bases, with 6 bases between them. CDR3 DNA sequence: TGTGCCAGTAGTATAGATCAGGTGACCCAGTACTTC. It is translated as CASSIDQVTQYF.

Only a few counts were recorded for this clone. The V gene is TRBV30, the J gene TRBJ1-5; 7 nucleotides line up with TRBD1. CDR3 size: 14 residues. V was pared by 3 bases and J by 6 bases, with 8 bases of the junction left unmatched. CDR1 is GTSNPN, CDR2 SVGIG, per germline (reference sequence). CDR3 loop: CAWRGDRESQPQHF. CDR3 nucleotides: TGTGCCTGGAGGGGAGACAGGGAGAGTCAGCCCCAGCATTTT. Together with reference TRBV30 and TRBJ1-5, the CDR3 gives the full variable domain: SQTIHQWPATLVQPVGSPLSLECTVEGTSNPNLYWYRQAAGRGLQLLFYSVGIGQISSEVPQNLSASRPQDRQFILSSKKLLLSDSGFYLCAWRGDRESQPQHFGDGTRLSIL.

This chain links TRBV2 with TRBJ2-1; TRBD1 matches 7 bases. Germline CDR1 and CDR2: SNHLY and FYNNEI. Trimming cost V 6 bases and J 4 bases; bases outside gene matches: 9. The CDR3 has 15 residues. This CDR3 is CASSAPDRTYNEQFF. CDR3 DNA sequence: TGTGCCAGCAGCGCCCCGGACAGGACGTACAATGAGCAGTTCTTC.

This clone was seen a single time. The chain employs TRBV28 and TRBJ2-3; D is undetermined. Trimming shortened V by 4 bases and J by 13 bases, and 21 bases separated the two germline ends. CDR1 and CDR2 (germline): MDHEN, SYDVKM. The CDR3 sequence is 14 residues long. CDR3 region: CASSSPSLSGPEYF. In nucleotides, the CDR3 is TGTGCCAGCAGTTCGCCGTCCTTGTCGGGTCCCGAGTATTTT.

This chain joins TRBV27 and TRBJ1-2; D may be TRBD1 (6 bases). The CDR3 has 16 amino acids. Germline V gene data show CDR1 as MNHEY and CDR2 as SMNVEV (reference sequence). V lost 5 bases, J lost 0 bases, and 16 bases lay in between. CDR3 sequence reads: CASSSYTGLANYGYTF. The CDR3 DNA sequence: TGTGCCAGCAGTAGTTACACAGGGCTAGCTAACTATGGCTACACCTTC.

For the CDR3, the DNA is TGCGCCAGCAGCCCGGTAGTAGCGGGGGGCCTGGGGGAGCAGTTCTTC. Its protein product is CASSPVVAGGLGEQFF. The chain uses TRBV5-1 and TRBJ2-1, with TRBD2 matching over 10 bases. The germline V gene has CDR1 SGHRS and CDR2 YFSETQ. After removal of 4 bases from V and 10 bases from J, the junction contained 14 bases not matched to a gene. This CDR3 is 16 amino acids long.

The chain uses TRBV7-8 and TRBJ1-2, with D possibly matching TRBD1 (6 bases). The germline CDR1 and CDR2 sequences are SGHVS and FQNEAQ. This CDR3 is 10 amino acids long. Trimming removed 5 bases at V and 13 bases at J, with 11 bases between. In nucleotides, the CDR3 is TGTGCCAGCAGCGAGGGACAATTCACCTTC. It is translated as CASSEGQFTF.

The chain recombines TRBV6-5 with TRBJ1-2, with TRBD1 as a possible D gene (5 bases). V lost 8 bases, J lost 8 bases, and 18 bases lay in between. The germline CDR1 and CDR2 sequences are MNHEY and SVGAGI. CDR3 length: 13 residues. CDR3 bases: TGTGCCAGCTGGGGGGAAGTTCTTGGGGGCTACACCTTC. It specifies CASWGEVLGGYTF.

The chain has TRBV24-1 and TRBJ2-3, with 7 bases lining up with TRBD2. Per the germline V gene, CDR1 is KGHDR and CDR2 is SFDVKD. This CDR3 spans 13 amino acids. The junction had 3 bases not matched to a gene; V was cut back by 6 bases and J by 4 bases. CDR3 DNA: TGTGCCACCAGTAGGGCGGGGGCAGATACGCAGTATTTT. Amino acid sequence: CATSRAGADTQYF.

This clone showed up just a few times. J is TRBJ2-1 and V is TRBV6-6; D gene uncertain. The germline V gene has CDR1 MNHNY and CDR2 SVGAGI (reference sequence). This CDR3 is built from 15 residues. Trimming left V 0 bases short and J 4 bases short, with 10 bases between. CDR3 sequence reads: CASSYSPGIYNEQFF. The CDR3 coding sequence is TGTGCCAGCAGTTACTCTCCGGGTATTTACAATGAGCAGTTCTTC.

The J gene is TRBJ2-7, the V gene TRBV28; 9 bases fit TRBD2. V trimming: 3 bases; J trimming: 6 bases; junction bases outside the gene matches: 6. The V gene's germline CDR1 is MDHEN and CDR2 SYDVKM. The CDR3 has 14 residues. The CDR3 protein is CASSLPAGGGEQYV. The CDR3 bases are TGTGCCAGCAGTTTGCCAGCGGGGGGCGGCGAGCAGTACGTC.

This chain links TRBV16 with TRBJ2-5; TRBD2 might be the D (5 bases). V dropped 0 bases and J dropped 7 bases, with 9 bases sitting between them. This CDR3 has 13 amino acids. CDR1 and CDR2 (germline): KGHSY, FQNENV. The CDR3 nucleotides are TGTGCCAGCAGCCAATCCGGCGGAGGGACCCAGTACTTC. Amino acids: CASSQSGGGTQYF.

This clone was recorded only once. V gene TRBV9 combines with J gene TRBJ1-6; no clear D gene. The CDR3 has 13 residues. The V end lost 0 bases, the J end lost 8 bases, and 6 bases lay between the germline ends. In germline, CDR1 is SGDLS, CDR2 YYNGEE. DNA of the CDR3: TGTGCCAGCAGCGTAGAGAGGTATTCACCCCTCCACTTT. Translating it yields CASSVERYSPLHF.

The chain combines TRBV7-7 with TRBJ2-5; D is possibly TRBD1 (5 bases). Per germline, CDR1 SSHAT and CDR2 FNYEAQ (reference sequence). The germline V and J ends were trimmed by 1 base and 1 base, with 10 bases remaining between them. This CDR3 has 15 residues. The CDR3 reads CASSLVQGGQETQYF. As DNA, the CDR3 is TGTGCCAGCAGCTTAGTCCAGGGTGGCCAAGAGACCCAGTACTTC.

This chain uses TRBV6-1 with TRBJ1-5, with a tentative D call TRBD1 (5 bases). This CDR3 is 16 amino acids long. Trimming stripped 4 bases from V and 0 bases from J, with 13 bases between. From germline, CDR1 is MNHNS and CDR2 SASEGT. CDR3 in DNA: TGTGCCAGCAGTGTAGACAGATTTTATAGCAATCAGCCCCAGCATTTT. This encodes CASSVDRFYSNQPQHF.

The chain recombines TRBV5-6 with TRBJ1-2; a possible D gene is TRBD1 (5 bases). The ends were cut back, 0 bases at V and 4 bases at J, with 10 bases in the middle. The CDR3 is 14 amino acids. CDR1 SGHDT and CDR2 YYEEEE come from the germline V gene. The CDR3 coding sequence is TGTGCCAGCAGCTTGGGACAGAGATTCTATGGCTACACCTTC. Translated: CASSLGQRFYGYTF.

The chain employs TRBV6-5 and TRBJ1-4; 8 bases align to TRBD1. Germline CDR1 and CDR2: MNHEY and SVGAGI. V was pared by 7 bases and J by 10 bases, with 11 bases of the junction left unmatched. This CDR3 comprises 14 residues. This CDR3 is CASTVGQGRGKLFF. The CDR3, as DNA: TGTGCCAGCACGGTTGGACAGGGAAGAGGAAAACTGTTTTTT.

The chain uses TRBV2 and TRBJ1-2; the D gene is possibly TRBD1 (5 bases). The V gene's germline CDR1 is SNHLY and CDR2 FYNNEI. Trimming pared 6 bases from V and 8 bases from J, leaving 19 bases between. The CDR3 runs to 14 residues. CDR3 nucleotides: TGTGCCAGCAGCGCCGGGGGGGGTAGAGGAGGCTACACCTTC. Protein sequence: CASSAGGGRGGYTF.

The V gene is TRBV19, the J gene TRBJ1-2; D is uncertain. There are 15 residues in the CDR3. V lost 3 bases, J lost 0 bases, and 11 bases lay in between. From germline, CDR1 is LNHDA and CDR2 SQIVND (reference sequence). The CDR3 reads CASSIENSPNYGYTF. CDR3 bases: TGTGCCAGTAGTATCGAGAACAGCCCTAACTATGGCTACACCTTC.

The chain couples TRBV30 to TRBJ1-5, with unresolved D. Per the germline V gene, CDR1 is GTSNPN and CDR2 is SVGIG (reference sequence). The V gene lost 2 bases and the J gene lost 4 bases, with 12 bases spanning the gap. The CDR3 runs to 14 residues. For the CDR3, the DNA is TGTGCCTGGAGTATTACGGCGGGAAATCAGCCCCAGCATTTT. This encodes CAWSITAGNQPQHF. The variable domain in full, completed from reference TRBV30 and TRBJ1-5, reads SQTIHQWPATLVQPVGSPLSLECTVEGTSNPNLYWYRQAAGRGLQLLFYSVGIGQISSEVPQNLSASRPQDRQFILSSKKLLLSDSGFYLCAWSITAGNQPQHFGDGTRLSIL.

This clone has only a few counts. This chain links TRBV2 with TRBJ1-5, with TRBD1 matching 10 bases. Trimming cost V 6 bases and J 5 bases; bases outside gene matches: 7. The CDR3 covers 15 residues. Germline lookup yields CDR1 SNHLY and CDR2 FYNNEI. CDR3 sequence (DNA): TGTGCCAGCAGCTATGGACAGGGGGTTCATCAGCCCCAGCATTTT. Its protein product is CASSYGQGVHQPQHF.